Listed here are 21 T cell receptor beta chains from one sample, sequenced in a study of PD-1 blockade in classical Hodgkin lymphoma. The time point is: cycle 4 day 1 (C4D1), after less than 7 weeks of nivolumab. Relapses following autologous stem cell transplantation were seen in all patients, with brentuximab vedotin exposure varying. TCRdb keeps only in-frame clones here, not all; method: immunoSEQ multiplex PCR. The sample lists roughly 64,000 clones, roughly nine tenths occurring once. The sample in question was peripheral blood mononuclear cells (PBMCs), obtained before the fourth cycle of nivolumab. The source of these receptors is a human donor with classical Hodgkin lymphoma.

The CDR3 here is CASSLARPANTEAFF. CDR3 DNA: TGTGCCAGCAGCTTAGCGCGACCAGCGAACACTGAAGCTTTCTTT. V usage is TRBV7-8 and J usage is TRBJ1-1; D call uncertain. Trimming removed 0 bases from V and 1 base from J, with 9 bases in between. There are 15 residues in the CDR3. The germline CDR1 and CDR2 sequences are SGHVS and FQNEAQ.

The chain combines TRBV18 with TRBJ2-3, with 11 positions matching TRBD1. The V gene end was trimmed by 5 bases and the J gene end by 1 base; junction bases not matched to a gene: 5. From germline, CDR1 is KGHSH and CDR2 LQKENI. The CDR3 contains 16 residues. The CDR3 here is CASSVGTGGRTDTQYF. CDR3 in DNA: TGTGCCAGCTCAGTCGGGACAGGGGGTCGCACAGATACGCAGTATTTT.

The chain carries TRBV9 and TRBJ1-1; the D is unclear. Germline V CDR1 and CDR2: SGDLS, YYNGEE. V was shortened by 0 bases and J by 5 bases, with 8 bases between the two germline ends. This CDR3 comprises 13 residues. This CDR3 is CASSVGGRTEAFF. The CDR3 region has the DNA TGTGCCAGCAGCGTAGGGGGAAGGACTGAAGCTTTCTTT. Using reference TRBV9 and TRBJ1-1 for the parts outside the CDR3, the full variable domain is DSGVTQTPKHLITATGQRVTLRCSPRSGDLSVYWYQQSLDQGLQFLIQYYNGEERAKGNILERFSAQQFPDLHSELNLSSLELGDSALYFCASSVGGRTEAFFGQGTRLTVV.

This clone was detected only once. V and J are TRBV5-4 and TRBJ1-1, with 8 positions matching TRBD1. Germline CDR1 and CDR2: SGHNT and YYREEE (reference sequence). This CDR3 has 14 amino acids. V lost 0 bases to trimming and J lost 5 bases; unmatched junction nucleotides: 3. The CDR3 here is CASSLGQGRTEAFF. The CDR3 nucleotides are TGTGCCAGCAGCTTGGGACAGGGGAGAACTGAAGCTTTCTTT.

The chain carries TRBV10-2 and TRBJ2-4, with TRBD1 matching over 9 bases. The V segment lost 7 bases and the J segment 3 bases; nucleotides outside the gene matches: 7. CDR3 length: 15 residues. CDR1 and CDR2 (germline): WSHSY, SAAADI. CDR3 protein: CASTIWTGDKNIQYF. In nucleotides, the CDR3 is TGCGCCAGCACCATTTGGACAGGGGACAAAAACATTCAGTACTTC.

CDR3 protein: CASTGGWFLYEQFF. The CDR3 DNA reads TGTGCCAGCACCGGGGGTTGGTTTTTGTATGAGCAGTTCTTC. V usage is TRBV5-4 and J usage is TRBJ2-1; weak D call: TRBD2 (6 bases). The CDR3 sequence is 14 residues long. Looked up from germline, CDR1 is SGHNT and CDR2 is YYREEE (reference sequence). V was cut by 6 bases and J by 8 bases, with 18 bases left in between. The variable domain in full, completed from reference TRBV5-4 and TRBJ2-1, reads ETGVTQSPTHLIKTRGQQVTLRCSSQSGHNTVSWYQQALGQGPQFIFQYYREEENGRGNFPPRFSGLQFPNYSSELNVNALELDDSALYLCASTGGWFLYEQFFGPGTRLTVL.

The chain employs TRBV5-6 and TRBJ1-1; no clear D. The CDR3 spans 13 residues. V was shortened by 4 bases and J by 8 bases, with 15 bases between the two germline ends. Germline values: CDR1 SGHDT, CDR2 YYEEEE. CDR3 in DNA: TGTGCCAGCAGCCTTCCAGCGGCTCACGAAGCTTTCTTT. Its translation is CASSLPAAHEAFF.

This CDR3 reads CATSRDRRDRGYEQYF. CDR3 coding DNA: TGTGCCACCAGCAGAGATCGGCGGGACAGGGGGTACGAGCAGTACTTC. V gene TRBV15 combines with J gene TRBJ2-7; 11 nucleotides agree with TRBD1. Trimming at V came to 0 bases and at J to 4 bases, leaving 5 bases not matched to a gene. The germline V gene has CDR1 LNHNV and CDR2 YYDKDF (reference sequence). The CDR3 covers 16 residues.

J is TRBJ2-5 and V is TRBV6-1; perhaps TRBD1 as D (5 bases). This CDR3 is 15 amino acids long. The V gene lost 5 bases and the J gene lost 1 base, with 14 bases spanning the gap. CDR1 and CDR2 from the germline V gene are MNHNS and SASEGT. As DNA, the CDR3 is TGTGCCAGCAGTAATCAGTGGGGCGGCCAAGAGACCCAGTACTTC. This gives the protein CASSNQWGGQETQYF.

This CDR3 reads CASSLYDRGNEKLFF. The CDR3 bases are TGTGCCAGCAGCTTGTATGACAGGGGAAATGAAAAACTGTTTTTT. This chain joins TRBV5-5 and TRBJ1-4, with TRBD1 matching 8 bases. The ends lost 1 base at V and 5 bases at J; junction bases unmatched: 4. CDR3 length equals 15 residues. The germline gives CDR1 SGHKS, CDR2 YYEKEE (reference sequence). Variable domain in full (rest from reference TRBV5-5 and TRBJ1-4): DAGVTQSPTHLIKTRGQQVTLRCSPISGHKSVSWYQQVLGQGPQFIFQYYEKEERGRGNFPDRFSARQFPNYSSELNVNALLLGDSALYLCASSLYDRGNEKLFFGSGTQLSVL.

The chain links TRBV30 to TRBJ2-5; 8 positions agree with TRBD2. The J segment lost 4 bases and the V segment lost 2 bases, leaving 0 bases of the junction unmatched. In germline, CDR1 is GTSNPN, CDR2 SVGIG (reference sequence). The CDR3 has 12 amino acids. The CDR3 DNA is TGTGCCTGGAGTCGGGGGGGAGAGACCCAGTACTTC. This codes for CAWSRGGETQYF. Complete variable domain (other parts from reference TRBV30 and TRBJ2-5): SQTIHQWPATLVQPVGSPLSLECTVEGTSNPNLYWYRQAAGRGLQLLFYSVGIGQISSEVPQNLSASRPQDRQFILSSKKLLLSDSGFYLCAWSRGGETQYFGPGTRLLVL.

The chain combines TRBV6-1 with TRBJ1-6; 8 bases are shared with TRBD1. V dropped 4 bases and J dropped 8; count of bases not matched to a gene: 4. Germline CDR1 MNHNS, CDR2 SASEGT. The CDR3 has 14 amino acids. In nucleotides, the CDR3 is TGTGCCAGCAGTGGGACAGGGAGCGATTCACCCCTCCACTTT. Its protein is CASSGTGSDSPLHF.

The chain joins TRBV7-9 to TRBJ2-3; D remains unclear. This CDR3 has 16 amino acids. V gave up 3 bases and J gave up 6 bases, with 19 bases separating them. Germline V gene lookup returns CDR1 SEHNR and CDR2 FQNEAQ (reference sequence). Here the CDR3 reads CASSFPPPFGSDTQYF. The CDR3 bases are TGTGCCAGCAGCTTCCCACCCCCTTTCGGCTCGGATACGCAGTATTTT.

This clone appeared a single time. V is TRBV5-4 and J is TRBJ1-1; no clear D gene. The CDR3 covers 13 residues. In germline, CDR1 is SGHNT, CDR2 YYREEE (reference sequence). The ends were cut back, 2 bases at V and 2 bases at J, with 7 bases in the middle. CDR3 DNA: TGTGCCAGCAGCTTATGGGGAAACACTGAAGCTTTCTTT. This codes for CASSLWGNTEAFF.

This chain connects TRBV27 to TRBJ1-1; D might be TRBD1 (5 bases). This CDR3 spans 12 amino acids. Germline lookup yields CDR1 MNHEY and CDR2 SMNVEV (reference sequence). Trimming pared 5 bases from V and 7 bases from J, leaving 11 bases between. The CDR3 loop is CASSPLGDEAFF. CDR3 coding DNA: TGTGCCAGCAGTCCCCTAGGGGATGAAGCTTTCTTT.

The chain combines TRBV19 with TRBJ2-2; possibly TRBD1 for D (6 bases). CDR3 size: 16 residues. Germline CDR1 LNHDA, CDR2 SQIVND (reference sequence). The V end lost 3 bases, the J end lost 3 bases, and 14 bases lay between the germline ends. CDR3 coding DNA: TGTGCCAGTAGTATCGGGCCGGGACAACACACCGGGGAGCTGTTTTTT. Residues: CASSIGPGQHTGELFF.

This clone came up once. The chain employs TRBV4-1 and TRBJ2-1, with 11 bases lining up with TRBD2. The junction had 5 bases not matched to a gene; V was cut back by 1 base and J by 6 bases. CDR3 size: 16 residues. Germline V gives CDR1 MGHRA, CDR2 YSYEKL. The CDR3 DNA reads as TGCGCCAGCAGCCAAGCACTAGCGGGGGAATCCAATGAGCAGTTCTTC. It is translated as CASSQALAGESNEQFF.

This chain connects TRBV6-4 to TRBJ1-1, with unresolved D. The CDR3 covers 14 residues. Germline CDR1 reads MRHNA; CDR2 reads SNTAGT. V was cut by 6 bases and J by 6 bases, with 17 bases left in between. This CDR3 reads CASSPRHPGAEAFF. CDR3 nucleotides: TGTGCCAGCAGCCCTCGACACCCCGGGGCTGAAGCTTTCTTT.

This chain connects TRBV19 to TRBJ2-7, with D uncertain. The CDR3 covers 13 residues. V was pared by 5 bases and J by 5 bases, with 13 bases between. CDR1 is LNHDA, CDR2 SQIVND, per germline (reference sequence). CDR3 sequence reads: CASSPGLVNEQYF. CDR3 in DNA: TGTGCCAGTAGTCCCGGGCTAGTCAACGAGCAGTACTTC.

This chain connects TRBV2 to TRBJ2-1; the D gene is possibly TRBD2 (7 bases). This CDR3 contains 17 residues. Trimming removed 6 bases at V and 1 base at J, with 19 bases between. Germline CDR1 and CDR2: SNHLY and FYNNEI. CDR3 region: CASSLLRGEGSYNEQFF. The DNA of the CDR3 is TGTGCCAGCAGCCTCCTGAGGGGGGAGGGATCCTACAATGAGCAGTTCTTC.

This rearrangement joins TRBV27 to TRBJ2-2; D possibly uses TRBD1 or TRBD2 (5 bases each). CDR1 is MNHEY and CDR2 is SMNVEV in the germline V gene (reference sequence). The V and J ends lost 6 bases and 5 bases respectively, with 19 bases between them. The CDR3 sequence is 16 residues long. DNA of the CDR3: TGTGCCAGCAGCCAGGATTTCGGGACCGTTACCGGGGAGCTGTTTTTT. Translated: CASSQDFGTVTGELFF.